A selection of T cell receptor beta chains follows, all from one sample in a study of beta chain features in type 1 diabetes. Sequencing used immunoSEQ multiplex PCR; TCRdb keeps in-frame clones, though not all of them. The table shows around 240,000 clones, with roughly 70% occurring only once. Sequenced sample: naive CD4+ T cells from blood. These TCRs come from a man in his thirties or forties in good health. The CDR3 runs from the conserved cysteine through the conserved F or W. A D gene is named only where the DNA matches it firmly. Expanded clones are given a class, and other clones once, few, many or no size at all.

CDR3 DNA,CDR3 protein,D gene,V gene,J gene,clone size
TGTGCCAGCAGCTTAGATGGGACCCGGACAGATACGCAGTATTTT,CASSLDGTRTDTQYF,-,TRBV7-9,TRBJ2-3,-
TGCAGCCTTCTTCGCGGGGATACGCAGTATTTT,CSLLRGDTQYF,-,TRBV29-1,TRBJ2-3,-
TGTGCCACCAGCAGATTTGCAGCTGAGCTGTTTTTT,CATSRFAAELFF,-,TRBV15,TRBJ2-2,-
TGTGCCAGCAGCGTAGTGTCAGGGGGCCACTATGGCTACACCTTC,CASSVVSGGHYGYTF,TRBD1,TRBV9,TRBJ1-2,few
TGTGCCTGGAGTGTCCCTCAGGGGTATTACTATGGCTACACCTTC,CAWSVPQGYYYGYTF,-,TRBV30,TRBJ1-2,-
TGCAGCGGATATCTAACCTCTGGAAACACCATATATTTT,CSGYLTSGNTIYF,-,TRBV29-1,TRBJ1-3,-
TGTGCCTGGAAGGTGGGATTCTACAATGAGCAGTTCTTC,CAWKVGFYNEQFF,-,TRBV30,TRBJ2-1,-
TGCAGCGTTGTATGGGAGACCCAGTACTTC,CSVVWETQYF,-,TRBV29-1,TRBJ2-5,-
TGCGCCAGCACCCCGGGGTACGGGAGGGACACAGATACGCAGTATTTT,CASTPGYGRDTDTQYF,TRBD2,TRBV5-1,TRBJ2-3,once
TGTGCCAGCAGCCCACTGGGAGGGCCACTTAGAAATGAGCAGTTCTTC,CASSPLGGPLRNEQFF,TRBD2,TRBV28,TRBJ2-1,-
TGTGCCTGGAGAGACAGTTCCTACAATGAGCAGTTCTTC,CAWRDSSYNEQFF,-,TRBV30,TRBJ2-1,-
TGTGCCAGCAGCGCGGGACAGGGGGGAGAGACCCAGTACTTC,CASSAGQGGETQYF,TRBD1,TRBV9,TRBJ2-5,once
TGTGCCAGGATTGACGCCCAGCATTTT,CARIDAQHF,-,TRBV30,TRBJ1-5,-
TGTGCCAGCAGCTTTACCCTATCCAGGTCCACCTACGAGCAGTACTTC,CASSFTLSRSTYEQYF,-,TRBV7-8,TRBJ2-7,-
TGTGCCAGTAGTATAGGGGCTCAGCCCCAGCATTTT,CASSIGAQPQHF,-,TRBV19,TRBJ1-5,-